The TCR beta chain described here comes from a study of T cell repertoires in cytomegalovirus infection. Turning to the study itself: Both recently identified HLA-C-restricted and well-studied HLA-B-restricted CMV epitopes were used in the study. Matching HLA type, along with CMV infection, was indicated by public TCR beta signatures.

Trimming removed 6 bases from V and 2 bases from J, with 23 bases in between. There are 17 residues in the CDR3. In germline, CDR1 is SGHRS, CDR2 YFSETQ. Findings and limits, study-wide: Predominance within the ex vivo response was attributable to HLA-C-restricted CMV-specific TCR beta clonotypes.

TCRdb used MiXCR to reprocess the reads, holding one entry per CDR3 protein. Of more than 250,000 distinct CDR3 sequences listed, 25% are singletons. As to this clonotype: Its antigen is unidentified.

The source is a human donor in good health (CMV status not recorded). Some clones in this sample may be carry-over from other donors' samples. The chain recombines TRBV5-1 with TRBJ2-5; possibly TRBD1 for D (6 bases). The source material was cultured PBMCs, sampled from culture after CMV antigen stimulation. CDR3 in DNA: TGCGCCAGCAACAAAGGGACAAGGGGTCCATCACAAGAGACCCAGTACTTC. Its protein is CASNKGTRGPSQETQYF.